This TCR beta chain comes out of a study of T cells in Graves' hyperthyroidism and ophthalmopathy. Overall study findings and caveats: In simple terms, a model built on 13 V-J features told ophthalmopathy apart from stable hyperthyroidism. Within blood appeared most thyroid clonotypes that had expanded above 0.001.

Researchers defined stable Graves' hyperthyroidism as no ophthalmopathy progression within 18 months. This CDR3 is built from 13 residues. In germline, CDR1 is SNHLY, CDR2 FYNNEI. With regard to this clonotype: Its cognate antigen is unknown. A single base separates this from a much larger clone, so it may be a read error.

Amplification of TCR beta CDR3 regions was performed using RNA transcripts as template. The HTBI primer set served for first-round RT-PCR of the TCR CDR3. In TCRdb, the multiplex PCR reads were re-called with MiXCR into one record per CDR3 protein. The sample contains around 620,000 distinct CDR3 sequences, 15% to 20% of which appear only once. V gene TRBV2 combines with J gene TRBJ2-7; 8 bases are shared with TRBD1. The receptor was isolated from a woman in her twenties or thirties with Graves' hyperthyroidism. Sequenced material: blood. The CDR3 region has the DNA TGTGCCAACAGTACCCAGGGGGCTAACGAGCAGTACTTC. This codes for CANSTQGANEQYF.